The sequence of this T cell receptor (beta chain) was determined in a study of T cell repertoires in cytomegalovirus infection. Background on the study: Public TCR beta signatures were indicative of both CMV infection and a matching HLA type.

TCRdb passed the reads through MiXCR, listing each CDR3 protein once. The sample includes some 800,000 distinct CDR3 sequences, roughly 28% seen only once; the top ten take about 12%. The CDR3 sequence is 15 residues long. The V end lost 10 bases, the J end lost 4 bases, and 19 bases lay between the germline ends. Germline CDR1 reads WSHSY; CDR2 reads SAAADI. Findings and caveats of the study: There were HLA-C-restricted CMV-specific TCR beta clonotypes dominating the ex vivo response.

Concerning this clonotype itself: Its antigen is undetermined.

The V and J genes are TRBV10-2 and TRBJ2-2; D remains ambiguous. The clonotype originates from a human donor in good health (CMV status not recorded). Some clones in this sample may be carry-over from other donors' samples. The sequencing here drew on cultured CD8+ T cells from PBMCs, taken from culture after CMV antigen stimulation. CDR3 coding DNA: TGCGCCACCAGGAAGGAAGGGCCGAGCACCGGGGAGCTGTTTTTT. Protein: CATRKEGPSTGELFF.